This T cell receptor beta chain emerged from a study of T-cell memory formation after mild COVID-19. Whole-study results and caveats: Pre-infection memory showed some responding clones, and this suggested that cross-reactive memory joined.

MiXCR, applied by TCRdb to the 5' RACE reads, yields one record per CDR3 protein. The sample has roughly 250,000 distinct CDR3 sequences; roughly 15% are singletons. There are many counts of this clonotype. The antigen is not known. The CDR3 has 14 amino acids. CDR1 is WNHNN and CDR2 is SYGVQD in the germline V gene (reference sequence). Trimming took off 5 bases at V and 6 bases at J, with 14 bases between the two ends. The clonotype comes from a young man who had mild COVID-19 (a few samples of this study predate the infection). Cell type and time point are not known. The chain joins TRBV10-1 to TRBJ2-1; D might be TRBD1 (6 bases). Sequenced sample: PBMCs or a T cell subset sorted from them (not recorded which). DNA for the CDR3: TGCGCCAGCAGTTATACCGGGACACCCAATGAGCAGTTCTTC. Its protein product is CASSYTGTPNEQFF.